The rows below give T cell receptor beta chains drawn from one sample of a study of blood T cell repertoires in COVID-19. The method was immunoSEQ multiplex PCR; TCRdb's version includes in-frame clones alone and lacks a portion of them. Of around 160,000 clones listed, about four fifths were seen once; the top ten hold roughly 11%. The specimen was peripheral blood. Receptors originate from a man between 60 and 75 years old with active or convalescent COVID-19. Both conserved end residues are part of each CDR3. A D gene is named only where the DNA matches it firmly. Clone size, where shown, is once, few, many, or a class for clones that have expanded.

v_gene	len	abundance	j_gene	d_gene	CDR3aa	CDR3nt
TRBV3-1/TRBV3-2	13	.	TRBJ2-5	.	CASRRGGGETQYF	TGTGCCAGCCGGCGAGGGGGAGGGGAGACCCAGTACTTC
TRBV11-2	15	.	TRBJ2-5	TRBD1	CASSRDSGPQETQYF	TGTGCCAGCAGCAGGGACAGCGGCCCCCAAGAGACCCAGTACTTC
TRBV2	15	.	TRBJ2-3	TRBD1	CASSGQGLGTDTQYF	TGTGCCAGCAGTGGACAGGGGCTTGGCACAGATACGCAGTATTTT
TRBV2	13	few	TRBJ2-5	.	CASSEVRAETQYF	TGTGCCAGCAGTGAAGTCAGGGCGGAGACCCAGTACTTC
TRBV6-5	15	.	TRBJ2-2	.	CASRNTGSQTGELFF	TGTGCCAGCAGAAATACAGGGTCCCAAACCGGGGAGCTGTTTTTT
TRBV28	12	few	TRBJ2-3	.	CASSLLSGLQYF	TGTGCCAGCAGTTTATTGAGCGGTCTGCAGTATTTT
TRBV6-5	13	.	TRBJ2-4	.	CASRVPRGNIQYF	TGTGCCAGCAGGGTCCCAAGGGGAAACATTCAGTACTTC
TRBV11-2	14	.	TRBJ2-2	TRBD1	CASRRTGNTGELFF	TGTGCCAGCCGCAGGACAGGGAACACCGGGGAGCTGTTTTTT
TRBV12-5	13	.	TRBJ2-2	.	CASGLTGTGELFF	TGTGCTAGTGGTTTGACGGGGACCGGGGAGCTGTTTTTT
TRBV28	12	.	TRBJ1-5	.	CASLSVNQPQHF	TGTGCCAGCCTCTCTGTTAATCAGCCCCAGCATTTT
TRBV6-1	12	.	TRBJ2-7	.	CASSERYYEQYF	TGTGCCAGCAGTGAGCGTTACTACGAGCAGTACTTC
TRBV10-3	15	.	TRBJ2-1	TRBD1	CAISTGTGAYNEQFF	TGTGCCATCAGTACCGGGACAGGGGCCTACAATGAGCAGTTCTTC
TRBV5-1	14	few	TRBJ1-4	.	CASSATRSNEKLFF	TGCGCCAGCAGCGCTACCCGGTCTAATGAAAAACTGTTTTTT
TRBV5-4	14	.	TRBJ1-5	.	CASSLDRDNQPQHF	TGTGCCAGCAGCTTGGACAGAGACAATCAGCCCCAGCATTTT
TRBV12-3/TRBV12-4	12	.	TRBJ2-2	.	CASSLMARELFF	TGTGCCAGCAGTTTAATGGCCAGGGAGCTGTTTTTT
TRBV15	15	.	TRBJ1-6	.	CATSRTGGQDSPLHF	TGTGCCACCAGCAGGACAGGCGGCCAGGATTCACCCCTCCACTTT
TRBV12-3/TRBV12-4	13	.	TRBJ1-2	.	CASSYGKGDGYTF	TGTGCCAGCAGCTACGGGAAGGGGGACGGCTACACCTTC
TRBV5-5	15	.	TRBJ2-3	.	CASIPTPGGTDTQYF	TGTGCCAGCATCCCTACCCCGGGTGGCACAGATACGCAGTATTTT
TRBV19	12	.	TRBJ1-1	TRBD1	CATRDRHTEAFF	TGTGCCACCCGGGACAGACACACTGAAGCTTTCTTT
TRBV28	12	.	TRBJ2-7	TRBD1	CASSSGTGGYYF	TGTGCCAGCAGTTCCGGGACAGGGGGATATTACTTC
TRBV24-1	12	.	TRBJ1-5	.	CAVRQGIKPQHF	TGTGCCGTACGGCAGGGGATCAAGCCCCAGCATTTT
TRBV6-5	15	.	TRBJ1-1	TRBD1	CASSRKPRGRTEAFF	TGTGCCAGCAGCCGTAAACCCAGGGGGCGTACTGAAGCTTTCTTT
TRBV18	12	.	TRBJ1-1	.	CASLGGDTKAFF	TGTGCCAGCCTGGGGGGGGACACAAAAGCTTTCTTT
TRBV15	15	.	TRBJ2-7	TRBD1	CATSQGGVLSYEQYF	TGTGCCACCAGTCAAGGGGGCGTTCTCTCCTACGAGCAGTACTTC
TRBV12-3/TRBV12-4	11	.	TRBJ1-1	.	CASSLDRLIFF	TGTGCCAGCAGTCTCGACAGATTAATTTTCTTT
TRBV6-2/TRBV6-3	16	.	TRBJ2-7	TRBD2	CASSSATSGRGYEQYF	TGTGCCAGCAGTTCCGCGACTAGCGGGAGGGGCTACGAGCAGTACTTC
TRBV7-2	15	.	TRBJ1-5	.	CASSLGSGGRQPQHF	TGTGCCAGCAGCTTAGGATCGGGGGGCAGACAGCCCCAGCATTTT
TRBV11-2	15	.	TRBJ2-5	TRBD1	CASSLRTGGGETQYF	TGTGCCAGCAGCTTAAGGACAGGGGGCGGGGAGACCCAGTACTTC
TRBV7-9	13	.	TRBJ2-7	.	CASSLEGGVEQYF	TGTGCCAGCAGCTTAGAAGGAGGGGTCGAGCAGTACTTC